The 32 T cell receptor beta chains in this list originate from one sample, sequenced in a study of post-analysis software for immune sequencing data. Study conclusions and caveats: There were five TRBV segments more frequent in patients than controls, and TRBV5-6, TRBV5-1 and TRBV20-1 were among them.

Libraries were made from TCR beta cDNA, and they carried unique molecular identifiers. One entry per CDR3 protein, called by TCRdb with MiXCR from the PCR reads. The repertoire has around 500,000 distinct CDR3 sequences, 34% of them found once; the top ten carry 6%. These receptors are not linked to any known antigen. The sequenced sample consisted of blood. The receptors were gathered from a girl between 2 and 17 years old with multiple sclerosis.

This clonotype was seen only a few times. The DNA of the CDR3 is TGCGCCAGCAGCCTGAACGCTGGGGCCAACGTCCTGACTTTC. This translates into CASSLNAGANVLTF. The chain combines TRBV4-1 with TRBJ2-6; D call uncertain. Germline V gene data show CDR1 as MGHRA and CDR2 as YSYEKL. V lost 4 bases to trimming and J lost 2 bases, with 6 bases between them. The CDR3 is 14 amino acids.

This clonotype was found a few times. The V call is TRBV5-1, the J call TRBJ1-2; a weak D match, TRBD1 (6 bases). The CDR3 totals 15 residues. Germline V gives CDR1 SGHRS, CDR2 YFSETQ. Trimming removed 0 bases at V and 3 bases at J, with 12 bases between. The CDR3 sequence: CASSLDGTRDYGYTF. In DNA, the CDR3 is TGCGCCAGCAGCTTGGATGGGACAAGGGACTATGGCTACACCTTC. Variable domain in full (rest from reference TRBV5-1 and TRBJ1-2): KAGVTQTPRYLIKTRGQQVTLSCSPISGHRSVSWYQQTPGQGLQFLFEYFSETQRNKGNFPGRFSGRQFSNSRSEMNVSTLELGDSALYLCASSLDGTRDYGYTFGSGTRLTVV.

CDR3 loop: CASTDQQTYGNTIYF. The CDR3 coding sequence is TGTGCCAGCACCGATCAACAGACGTATGGAAACACCATATATTTT. The chain combines TRBV2 with TRBJ1-3; no clear D. V was clipped by 7 bases and J by 3 bases, with 16 bases between them. This CDR3 has 15 amino acids. Per germline, CDR1 SNHLY and CDR2 FYNNEI.

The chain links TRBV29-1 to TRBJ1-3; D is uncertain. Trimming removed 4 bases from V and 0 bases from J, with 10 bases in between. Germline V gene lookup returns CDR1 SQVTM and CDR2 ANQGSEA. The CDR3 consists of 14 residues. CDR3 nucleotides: TGCAGCGTTGCCGTCTTTAGCTCTGGAAACACCATATATTTT. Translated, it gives CSVAVFSSGNTIYF.

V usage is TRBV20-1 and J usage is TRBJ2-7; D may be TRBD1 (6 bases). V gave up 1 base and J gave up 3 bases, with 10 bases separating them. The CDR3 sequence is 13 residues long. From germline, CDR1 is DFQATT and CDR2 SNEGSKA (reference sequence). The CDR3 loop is CSARGTGLYEQYF. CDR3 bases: TGCAGTGCTAGAGGCACAGGGCTCTACGAGCAGTACTTC.

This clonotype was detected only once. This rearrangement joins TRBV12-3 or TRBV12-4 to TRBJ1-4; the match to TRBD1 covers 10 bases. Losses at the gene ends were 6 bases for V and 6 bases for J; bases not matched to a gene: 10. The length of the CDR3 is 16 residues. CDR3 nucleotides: TGTGCCAGCAGGCAGACAGGGGGCGGCCAATATGAAAAACTGTTTTTT. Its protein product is CASRQTGGGQYEKLFF.

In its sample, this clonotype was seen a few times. CDR3 DNA: TGTGCCAGCAGTGTTTCAGGGGTCACCAGTAGCACAGATACGCAGTATTTT. It is translated as CASSVSGVTSSTDTQYF. The genes are TRBV28 and TRBJ2-3, with a weak D call TRBD1 (6 bases). CDR1 and CDR2 from the germline V gene are MDHEN and SYDVKM. There are 17 residues in the CDR3. Trimming left V 5 bases short and J 0 bases short, with 18 bases between.

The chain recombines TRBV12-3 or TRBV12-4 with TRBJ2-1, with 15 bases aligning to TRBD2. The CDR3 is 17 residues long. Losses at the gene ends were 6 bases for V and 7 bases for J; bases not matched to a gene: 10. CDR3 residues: CASSPGLAGGLRNEQFF. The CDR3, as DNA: TGTGCCAGCAGCCCCGGACTAGCGGGGGGGCTGAGGAATGAGCAGTTCTTC.

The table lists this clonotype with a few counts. CDR3 residues: CASRTLLANYGYTF. The CDR3 coding sequence is TGTGCCAGCAGGACCCTTTTGGCTAACTATGGCTACACCTTC. The rearrangement joins TRBV12-3 or TRBV12-4 to TRBJ1-2; D gene unclear. Deletions cut 6 bases from V and 0 bases from J, with 11 bases between. The CDR3 has 14 amino acids.

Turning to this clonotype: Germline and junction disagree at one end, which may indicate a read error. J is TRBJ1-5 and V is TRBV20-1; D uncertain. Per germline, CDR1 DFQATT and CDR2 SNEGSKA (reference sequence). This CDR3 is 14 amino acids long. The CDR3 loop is CSAGEFWSNQPQHF. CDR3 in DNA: TGCAGTGCTGGAGAGTTCTGGAGCAATCAGCCCCAGCATTTT.

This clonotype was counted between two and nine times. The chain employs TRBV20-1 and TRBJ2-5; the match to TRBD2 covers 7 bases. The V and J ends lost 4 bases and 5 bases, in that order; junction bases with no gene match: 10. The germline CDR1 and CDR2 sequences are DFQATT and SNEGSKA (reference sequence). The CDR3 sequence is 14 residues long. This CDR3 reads CSAKRLATSETQYF. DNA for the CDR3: TGCAGTGCTAAGAGACTAGCTACGTCGGAGACCCAGTACTTC.

The CDR3 sequence is CASSSNRAGYTF. CDR3 nucleotide sequence: TGTGCCAGCAGTTCAAATAGAGCTGGCTACACCTTC. This chain joins TRBV7-9 and TRBJ1-2; no firm D call. The germline gives CDR1 SEHNR, CDR2 FQNEAQ (reference sequence). Trimming removed 6 bases at V and 7 bases at J, with 12 bases between. This CDR3 spans 12 amino acids.

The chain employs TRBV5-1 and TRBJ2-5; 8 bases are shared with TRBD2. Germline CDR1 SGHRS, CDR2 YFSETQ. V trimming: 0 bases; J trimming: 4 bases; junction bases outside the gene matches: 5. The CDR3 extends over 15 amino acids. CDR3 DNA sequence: TGCGCCAGCAGCTTGGCAGGAACTAGCGGAGAGACCCAGTACTTC. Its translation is CASSLAGTSGETQYF. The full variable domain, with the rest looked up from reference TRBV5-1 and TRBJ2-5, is KAGVTQTPRYLIKTRGQQVTLSCSPISGHRSVSWYQQTPGQGLQFLFEYFSETQRNKGNFPGRFSGRQFSNSRSEMNVSTLELGDSALYLCASSLAGTSGETQYFGPGTRLLVL.

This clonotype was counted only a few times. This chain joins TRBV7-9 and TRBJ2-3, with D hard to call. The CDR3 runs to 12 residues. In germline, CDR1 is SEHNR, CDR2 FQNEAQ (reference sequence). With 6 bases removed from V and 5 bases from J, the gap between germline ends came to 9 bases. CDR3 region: CASRESGDTQYF. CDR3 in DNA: TGTGCCAGCAGGGAGTCGGGAGATACGCAGTATTTT.

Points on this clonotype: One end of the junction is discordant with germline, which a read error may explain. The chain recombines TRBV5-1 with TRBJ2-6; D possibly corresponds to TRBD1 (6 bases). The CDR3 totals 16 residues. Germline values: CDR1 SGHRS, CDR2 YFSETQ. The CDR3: CASSGSTGGGANVRTF. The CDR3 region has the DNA TGCGCCAGCAGCGGCTCGACAGGCGGTGGGGCCAACGTCCGGACTTTC. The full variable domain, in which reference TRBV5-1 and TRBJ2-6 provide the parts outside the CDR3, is KAGVTQTPRYLIKTRGQQVTLSCSPISGHRSVSWYQQTPGQGLQFLFEYFSETQRNKGNFPGRFSGRQFSNSRSEMNVSTLELGDSALYLCASSGSTGGGANVRTFGAGSRLTVL.

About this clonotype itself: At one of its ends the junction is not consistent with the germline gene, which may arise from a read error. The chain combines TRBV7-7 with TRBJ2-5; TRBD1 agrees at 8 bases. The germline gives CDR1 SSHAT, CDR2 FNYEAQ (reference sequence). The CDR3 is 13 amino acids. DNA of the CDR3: TGTGCTAGCAGCTCGGACAGGGTAGAGACCCAGTACTTC. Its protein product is CASSSDRVETQYF. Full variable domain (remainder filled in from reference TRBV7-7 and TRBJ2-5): GAGVSQSPRYKVTKRGQDVTLRCDPISSHATLYWYQQALGQGPEFLTYFNYEAQPDKSGLPSDRFSAERPEGSISTLTIQRTEQRDSAMYRCASSSDRVETQYFGPGTRLLVL.

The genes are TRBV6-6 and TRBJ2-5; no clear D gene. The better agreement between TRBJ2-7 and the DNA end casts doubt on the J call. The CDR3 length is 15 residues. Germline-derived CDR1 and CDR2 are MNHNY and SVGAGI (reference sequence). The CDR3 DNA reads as TGTGCCAGCAGTTACGGGGATCCCCTGGGCTACGAGCAGTACTTC. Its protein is CASSYGDPLGYEQYF.

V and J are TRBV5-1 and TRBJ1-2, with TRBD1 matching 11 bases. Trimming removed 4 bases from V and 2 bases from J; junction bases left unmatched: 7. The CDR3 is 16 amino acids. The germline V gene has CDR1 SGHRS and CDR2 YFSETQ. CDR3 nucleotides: TGCGCCAGCAGCACGGGGACAGGGGGTAGCAACTATGGCTACACCTTC. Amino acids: CASSTGTGGSNYGYTF.

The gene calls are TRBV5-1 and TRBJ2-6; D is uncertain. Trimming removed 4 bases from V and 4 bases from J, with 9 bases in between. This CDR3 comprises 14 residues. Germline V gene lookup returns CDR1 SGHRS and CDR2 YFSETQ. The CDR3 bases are TGCGCCAGCAGCCAGTCCCTCGGGGCCAACGTCCTGACTTTC. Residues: CASSQSLGANVLTF. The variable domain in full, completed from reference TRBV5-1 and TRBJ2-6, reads KAGVTQTPRYLIKTRGQQVTLSCSPISGHRSVSWYQQTPGQGLQFLFEYFSETQRNKGNFPGRFSGRQFSNSRSEMNVSTLELGDSALYLCASSQSLGANVLTFGAGSRLTVL.

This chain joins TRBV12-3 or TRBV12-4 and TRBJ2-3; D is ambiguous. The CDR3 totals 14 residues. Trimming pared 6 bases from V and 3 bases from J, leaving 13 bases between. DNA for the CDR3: TGTGCCAGCAGCCCCACCAGCGTTACAGATACGCAGTATTTT. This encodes CASSPTSVTDTQYF.

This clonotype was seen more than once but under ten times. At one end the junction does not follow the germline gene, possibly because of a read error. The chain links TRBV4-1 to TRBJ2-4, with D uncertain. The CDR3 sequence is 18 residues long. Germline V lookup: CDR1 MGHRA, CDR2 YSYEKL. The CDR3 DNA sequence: TGCGTCAGCAGCCAACCCACTGGAGATCAGATAGCCAAAAACATTCAGTACTTC. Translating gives CVSSQPTGDQIAKNIQYF.

In DNA form, the CDR3 reads TGTGCCAGCAGAGTCAGTACTACAAATGAGCAGTACTTC. Translated, it gives CASRVSTTNEQYF. The chain joins TRBV28 to TRBJ2-5; D gene uncertain. Per the germline V gene, CDR1 is MDHEN and CDR2 is SYDVKM. The V and J ends lost 6 bases and 11 bases respectively, with 19 bases between them. The CDR3 covers 13 residues.

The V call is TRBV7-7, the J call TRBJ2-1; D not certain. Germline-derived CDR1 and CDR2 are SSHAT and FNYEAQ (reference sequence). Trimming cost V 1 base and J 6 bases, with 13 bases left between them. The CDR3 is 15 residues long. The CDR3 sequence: CASSLGVHPCNEQFF. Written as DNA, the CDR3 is TGTGCCAGCAGCTTAGGGGTTCATCCCTGCAATGAGCAGTTCTTC.

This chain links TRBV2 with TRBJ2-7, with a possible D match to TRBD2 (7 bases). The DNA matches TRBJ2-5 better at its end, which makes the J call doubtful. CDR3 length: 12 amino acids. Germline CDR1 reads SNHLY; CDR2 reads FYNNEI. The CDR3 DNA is TGTGCCAGCAGAGGGGGGGGAGAGACCCAGTACTTC. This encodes CASRGGGETQYF.

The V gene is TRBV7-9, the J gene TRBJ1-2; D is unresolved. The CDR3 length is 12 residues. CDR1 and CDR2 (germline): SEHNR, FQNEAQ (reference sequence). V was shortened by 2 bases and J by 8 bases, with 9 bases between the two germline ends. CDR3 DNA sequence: TGTGCCAGCAGCTTACACAGTGTAGGCTACACCTTC. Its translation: CASSLHSVGYTF.

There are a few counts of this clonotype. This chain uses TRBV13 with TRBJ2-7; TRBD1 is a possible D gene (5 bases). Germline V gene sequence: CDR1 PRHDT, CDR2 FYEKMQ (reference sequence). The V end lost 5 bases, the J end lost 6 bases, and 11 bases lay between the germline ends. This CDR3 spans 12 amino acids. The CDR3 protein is CASSAQGSEQYF. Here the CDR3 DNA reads TGTGCCAGCAGCGCCCAGGGATCCGAGCAGTACTTC.

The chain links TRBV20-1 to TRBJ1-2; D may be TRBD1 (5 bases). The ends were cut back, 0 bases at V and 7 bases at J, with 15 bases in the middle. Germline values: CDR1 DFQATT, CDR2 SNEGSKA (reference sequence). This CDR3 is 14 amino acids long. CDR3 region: CSARDGQGMSGYTF. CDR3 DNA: TGCAGTGCTAGAGATGGTCAGGGTATGAGTGGCTACACCTTC.

The CDR3 region is CASSLFGLQIQQYF. The DNA for the CDR3 is TGTGCCAGCAGCTTATTCGGTCTACAGATTCAGCAGTATTTT. The chain carries TRBV7-2 and TRBJ2-3; D is uncertain. This CDR3 comprises 14 residues. The V gene's germline CDR1 is SGHTA and CDR2 FQGNSA. V shed 2 bases and J shed 11 bases, with 17 bases lying between them.

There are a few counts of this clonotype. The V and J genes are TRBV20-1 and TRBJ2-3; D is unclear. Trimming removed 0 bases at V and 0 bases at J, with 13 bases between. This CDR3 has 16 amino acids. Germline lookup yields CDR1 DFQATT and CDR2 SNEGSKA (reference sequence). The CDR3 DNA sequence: TGCAGTGCTAGAGATGCTGGAGAGGCTAGCACAGATACGCAGTATTTT. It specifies CSARDAGEASTDTQYF.

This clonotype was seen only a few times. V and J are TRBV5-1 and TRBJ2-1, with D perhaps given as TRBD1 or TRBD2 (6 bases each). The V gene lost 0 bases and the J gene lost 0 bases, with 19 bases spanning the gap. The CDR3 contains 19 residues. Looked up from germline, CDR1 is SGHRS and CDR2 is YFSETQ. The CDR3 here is CASSLDPRGGGGSYNEQFF. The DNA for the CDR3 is TGCGCCAGCAGCTTGGATCCCAGGGGAGGCGGTGGCTCCTACAATGAGCAGTTCTTC.

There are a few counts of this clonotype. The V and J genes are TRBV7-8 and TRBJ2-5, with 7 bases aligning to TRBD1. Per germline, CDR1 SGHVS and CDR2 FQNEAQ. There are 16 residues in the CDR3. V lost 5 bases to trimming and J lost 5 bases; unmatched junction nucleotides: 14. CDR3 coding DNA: TGTGCCAGCAGCCTACAAGGCTTGACAGGGACCGAGACCCAGTACTTC. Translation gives CASSLQGLTGTETQYF.

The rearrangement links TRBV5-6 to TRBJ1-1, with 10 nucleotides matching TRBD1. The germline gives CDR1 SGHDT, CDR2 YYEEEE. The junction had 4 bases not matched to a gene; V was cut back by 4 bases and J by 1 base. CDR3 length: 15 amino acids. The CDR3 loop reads CASSTGTGANTEAFF. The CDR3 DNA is TGTGCCAGCAGCACCGGGACAGGGGCGAACACTGAAGCTTTCTTT.